This TCR beta chain stems from a study of monozygotic twins with inflammatory bowel disease. Broader study findings: Among twins, concordant and discordant pairs did not differ in repertoire similarity, possibly from limited power. There was no support for any single strong signal or clonotype associated with IBD.

The V gene's germline CDR1 is DFQATT and CDR2 SNEGSKA (reference sequence). The CDR3 has 14 residues. About this clonotype: What it binds is not known.

The template-switching step introduced UMIs that carried a 6-nucleotide sample barcode. TCRdb reprocessed the 5' RACE reads and keeps a single row for each CDR3 protein, giving no DNA. The sample has more than 300,000 distinct CDR3 sequences. Without any T cell sorting, total RNA was isolated from whole blood. The sequencing sample was made of blood. V gene TRBV20-1 combines with J gene TRBJ1-1; checking the TCRdb D call of TRBD1 is not possible without DNA. This TCR was recovered from a human donor with ulcerative colitis or Crohn's disease, or a healthy co-twin of an affected twin (not recorded which). This CDR3 reads CSARKGAGSSEAFF.